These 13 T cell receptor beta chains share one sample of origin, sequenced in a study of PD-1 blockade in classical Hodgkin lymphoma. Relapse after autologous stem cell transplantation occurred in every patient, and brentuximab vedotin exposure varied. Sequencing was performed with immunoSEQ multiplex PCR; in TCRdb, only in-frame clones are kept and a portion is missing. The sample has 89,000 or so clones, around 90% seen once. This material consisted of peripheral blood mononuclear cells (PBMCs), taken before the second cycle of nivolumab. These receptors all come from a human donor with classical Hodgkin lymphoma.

As DNA, the CDR3 is TGTGCCAGCTCCGGACCCTACTATGGCTACACCTTC. As protein: CASSGPYYGYTF. The chain has TRBV14 and TRBJ1-2; no reliable D call. Germline CDR1 is SGHDN and CDR2 is FVKESK. V lost 8 bases, J lost 3 bases, and 10 bases lay in between. This CDR3 spans 12 amino acids.

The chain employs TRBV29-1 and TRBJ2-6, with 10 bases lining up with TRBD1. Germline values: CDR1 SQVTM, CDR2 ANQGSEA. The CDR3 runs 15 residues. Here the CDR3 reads CAAGTGVAGANVLTF. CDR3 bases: TGCGCCGCCGGGACAGGGGTCGCTGGGGCCAACGTCCTGACTTTC.

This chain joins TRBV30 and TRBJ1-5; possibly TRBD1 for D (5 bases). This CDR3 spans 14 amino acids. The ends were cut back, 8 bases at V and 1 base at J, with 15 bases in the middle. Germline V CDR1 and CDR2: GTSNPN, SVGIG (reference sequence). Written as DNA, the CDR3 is TGTGCCACTAACAGGCCCGGAAGCAATCAGCCCCAGCATTTT. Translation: CATNRPGSNQPQHF.

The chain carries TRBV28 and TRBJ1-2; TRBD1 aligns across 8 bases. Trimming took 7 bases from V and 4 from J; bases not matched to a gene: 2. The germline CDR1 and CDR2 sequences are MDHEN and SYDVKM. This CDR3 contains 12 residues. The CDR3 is CASITGGYGYTF. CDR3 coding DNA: TGTGCCAGCATTACAGGGGGCTATGGCTACACCTTC.

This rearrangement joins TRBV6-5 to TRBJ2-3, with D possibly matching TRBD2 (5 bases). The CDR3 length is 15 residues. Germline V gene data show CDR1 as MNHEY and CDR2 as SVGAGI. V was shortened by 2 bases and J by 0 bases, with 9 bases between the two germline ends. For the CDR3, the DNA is TGTGCCAGCAGTTACGCGGGCGGTAGCACAGATACGCAGTATTTT. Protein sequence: CASSYAGGSTDTQYF.

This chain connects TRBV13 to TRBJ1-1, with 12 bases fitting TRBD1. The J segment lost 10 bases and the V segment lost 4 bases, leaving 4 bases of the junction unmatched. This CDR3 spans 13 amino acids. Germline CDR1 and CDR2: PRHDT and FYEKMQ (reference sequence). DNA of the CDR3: TGTGCCAGCAGCTCGGGACAGGGGGCTGTAGCTTTCTTT. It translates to CASSSGQGAVAFF.

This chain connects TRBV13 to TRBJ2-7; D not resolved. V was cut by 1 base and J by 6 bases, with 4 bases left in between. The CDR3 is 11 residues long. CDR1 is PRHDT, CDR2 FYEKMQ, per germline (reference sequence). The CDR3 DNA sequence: TGTGCCAGCAGCTTAGTCGGCGAGCAGTACTTC. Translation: CASSLVGEQYF.

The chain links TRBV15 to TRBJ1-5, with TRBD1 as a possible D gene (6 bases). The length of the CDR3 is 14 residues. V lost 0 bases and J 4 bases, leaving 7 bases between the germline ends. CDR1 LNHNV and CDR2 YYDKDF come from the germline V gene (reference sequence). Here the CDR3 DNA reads TGTGCCACCAGCAGAGATAGGGGGAATCAGCCCCAGCATTTT. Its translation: CATSRDRGNQPQHF.

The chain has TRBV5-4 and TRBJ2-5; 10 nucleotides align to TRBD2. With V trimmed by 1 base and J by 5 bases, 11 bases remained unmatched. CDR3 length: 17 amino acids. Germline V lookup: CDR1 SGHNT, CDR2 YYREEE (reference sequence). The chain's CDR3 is CASSLPAGGRMRETQYF. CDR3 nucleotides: TGTGCCAGCAGCTTGCCAGCGGGAGGGCGGATGCGGGAGACCCAGTACTTC.

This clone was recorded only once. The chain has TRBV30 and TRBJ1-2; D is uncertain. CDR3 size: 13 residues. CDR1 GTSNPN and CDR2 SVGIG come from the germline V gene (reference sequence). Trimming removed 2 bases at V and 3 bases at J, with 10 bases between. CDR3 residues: CAWSLGNHYGYTF. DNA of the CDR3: TGTGCCTGGAGTCTCGGGAATCACTATGGCTACACCTTC. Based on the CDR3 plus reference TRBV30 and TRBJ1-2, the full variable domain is SQTIHQWPATLVQPVGSPLSLECTVEGTSNPNLYWYRQAAGRGLQLLFYSVGIGQISSEVPQNLSASRPQDRQFILSSKKLLLSDSGFYLCAWSLGNHYGYTFGSGTRLTVV.

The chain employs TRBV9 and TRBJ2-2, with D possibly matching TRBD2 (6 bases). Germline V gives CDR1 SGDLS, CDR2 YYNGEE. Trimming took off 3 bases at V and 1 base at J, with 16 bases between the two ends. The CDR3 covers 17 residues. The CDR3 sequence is CASSEGTRSRNTGELFF. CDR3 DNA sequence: TGTGCCAGCAGCGAGGGGACTCGAAGCCGGAACACCGGGGAGCTGTTTTTT.

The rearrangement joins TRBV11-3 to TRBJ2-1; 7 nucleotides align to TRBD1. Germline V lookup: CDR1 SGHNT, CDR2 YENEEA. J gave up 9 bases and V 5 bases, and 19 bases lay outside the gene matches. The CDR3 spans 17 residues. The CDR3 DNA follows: TGTGCCAGCAGCCCTACCCCACAGGGGCAGGGGCAGGGTGAGCAGTTCTTC. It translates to CASSPTPQGQGQGEQFF.

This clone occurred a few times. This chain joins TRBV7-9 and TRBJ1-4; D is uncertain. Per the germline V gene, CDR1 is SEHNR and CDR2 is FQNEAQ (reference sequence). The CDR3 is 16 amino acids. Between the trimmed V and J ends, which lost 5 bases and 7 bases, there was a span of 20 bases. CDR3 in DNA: TGTGCCAGCAGCGGCGGTGCAAGGGCCCTACTTGAAAAACTGTTTTTT. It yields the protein CASSGGARALLEKLFF.